These T cell receptor beta chains were read from a single sample in a study of blood T cells in healthy people across ages. TCRdb analysed the 5' RACE reads with MiXCR anew, one entry per CDR3 protein. The sample has approximately 1,700,000 distinct CDR3 sequences, more than 35% seen once. The sequencing sample was made of blood. These receptor sequences come from a human donor in good health. Each CDR3 is given with its conserved first and last residue. The order of the fields is J gene, V gene, clone size, D gene, CDR3 DNA, CDR3 protein. D genes are given only for firm matches. Size values are once, few and many counts, or a class for expanded clones, and some rows have none.

j_call: TRBJ2-3
v_call: TRBV20-1
clone_size: NA
d_call: TRBD2
cdr3_nt: TGCAGTGCTAGAGATCCTAGCGGGGCGGGGGATACGCAGTATTTT
cdr3_aa: CSARDPSGAGDTQYF

j_call: TRBJ1-5
v_call: TRBV5-1
clone_size: NA
d_call: NA
cdr3_nt: TGCGCCAGCAGCCCGGGAGTCCTATTCAATCAGCCCCAGCATTTT
cdr3_aa: CASSPGVLFNQPQHF

j_call: TRBJ2-3
v_call: TRBV5-1
clone_size: NA
d_call: NA
cdr3_nt: TGCGCCAGCAGTTCTGACAGCCCGATAGGCACGCAGTATTTT
cdr3_aa: CASSSDSPIGTQYF

j_call: TRBJ2-1
v_call: TRBV7-3
clone_size: NA
d_call: NA
cdr3_nt: TGTGCCAGCAGCCGAGTGGGCGGGCCCCGGAGGAATGAGCAGTTCTTC
cdr3_aa: CASSRVGGPRRNEQFF

j_call: TRBJ2-3
v_call: TRBV5-1
clone_size: few
d_call: TRBD1
cdr3_nt: TGCGCCAGCAGCCTAGGACAGGGAGTATGGGATACGCAGTATTTT
cdr3_aa: CASSLGQGVWDTQYF

j_call: TRBJ1-3
v_call: TRBV4-3
clone_size: few
d_call: NA
cdr3_nt: TGCGCCAGCAGCCAAGATCCGGCCAGGGAAGGAAACACCATATATTTT
cdr3_aa: CASSQDPAREGNTIYF

j_call: TRBJ2-3
v_call: TRBV4-2
clone_size: NA
d_call: TRBD2
cdr3_nt: TGTGCCAGCAGCCAAGGTCGTAGCGGGGATCACACAGATACGCAGTATTTT
cdr3_aa: CASSQGRSGDHTDTQYF

j_call: TRBJ2-3
v_call: TRBV18
clone_size: few
d_call: NA
cdr3_nt: TGTGCCAGCTCACCACTGGGTCAGGCAGATACGCAGTATTTT
cdr3_aa: CASSPLGQADTQYF

j_call: TRBJ1-1
v_call: TRBV12-3/TRBV12-4
clone_size: NA
d_call: NA
cdr3_nt: TGTGCCAGCAGCAAAACAGGGAAGGGAACTGAAGCTTTCTTT
cdr3_aa: CASSKTGKGTEAFF

j_call: TRBJ2-3
v_call: TRBV24-1
clone_size: NA
d_call: NA
cdr3_nt: TGTGCCACCAGTGAATCCAGTCGCACAGATACGCAGTATTTT
cdr3_aa: CATSESSRTDTQYF

j_call: TRBJ2-1
v_call: TRBV2
clone_size: NA
d_call: TRBD1
cdr3_nt: TGTGCCAGCATGCCAGGGGGCTTTGAGCAGTTCTTC
cdr3_aa: CASMPGGFEQFF

j_call: TRBJ2-7
v_call: TRBV7-9
clone_size: NA
d_call: NA
cdr3_nt: TGTGCCAGCAGCCCCAGCGGTAACACCTACGAGCAGTACTTC
cdr3_aa: CASSPSGNTYEQYF

j_call: TRBJ1-3
v_call: TRBV12-3/TRBV12-4
clone_size: NA
d_call: NA
cdr3_nt: TGTGCCAGCAGTTTAGAACAGGGACCGGCTGGAAACACCATATATTTT
cdr3_aa: CASSLEQGPAGNTIYF

j_call: TRBJ1-1
v_call: TRBV4-1
clone_size: NA
d_call: TRBD1
cdr3_nt: TGCGCCAGCAGCGGAGGGACAGGCTCGGAGGCTTTCTTT
cdr3_aa: CASSGGTGSEAFF

j_call: TRBJ1-4
v_call: TRBV6-5
clone_size: NA
d_call: TRBD1
cdr3_nt: TGTGCCAGCAGTTACGGAGGGGGCGTTGAAAAACTGTTTTTT
cdr3_aa: CASSYGGGVEKLFF

j_call: TRBJ2-5
v_call: TRBV7-2
clone_size: many
d_call: NA
cdr3_nt: TGTGCCAGCAGTTTAGTTGGCTTCCAAGAGACCCAGTACTTC
cdr3_aa: CASSLVGFQETQYF

j_call: TRBJ1-2
v_call: TRBV7-9
clone_size: few
d_call: NA
cdr3_nt: TGTGCCAGCAGCTTAGATCGGGGACTTTATGGCTACACCTTC
cdr3_aa: CASSLDRGLYGYTF

j_call: TRBJ1-2
v_call: TRBV12-3/TRBV12-4
clone_size: many
d_call: NA
cdr3_nt: TGTGCCAGCAGTTCGGGTCGATATGGCTACACCTTC
cdr3_aa: CASSSGRYGYTF

j_call: TRBJ2-3
v_call: TRBV15
clone_size: few
d_call: NA
cdr3_nt: TGTGCCACCAGCTCCGTGAGGGTCCTCACAGATACGCAGTATTTT
cdr3_aa: CATSSVRVLTDTQYF

j_call: TRBJ2-1
v_call: TRBV12-3/TRBV12-4
clone_size: NA
d_call: NA
cdr3_nt: TGTGTCAGCAGTTTAGGCCGGTACAATGAGCAGTTCTTC
cdr3_aa: CVSSLGRYNEQFF

j_call: TRBJ2-1
v_call: TRBV24-1
clone_size: few
d_call: NA
cdr3_nt: TGTGCCACCCAGCGGGCGAATGAGCAGTTCTTC
cdr3_aa: CATQRANEQFF

j_call: TRBJ1-2
v_call: TRBV6-2/TRBV6-3
clone_size: NA
d_call: NA
cdr3_nt: TGTGCCAGCAGTTTCACGCAGTATGGCTACACCTTC
cdr3_aa: CASSFTQYGYTF

j_call: TRBJ2-7
v_call: TRBV7-2
clone_size: NA
d_call: NA
cdr3_nt: TGTGCCAGCAGCTTATCTGTACTCTTCTACGAGCAGTACTTC
cdr3_aa: CASSLSVLFYEQYF

j_call: TRBJ1-2
v_call: TRBV27
clone_size: NA
d_call: TRBD1
cdr3_nt: TGTGCCACCCGGACAGGGCAGAATGGCTACACCTTC
cdr3_aa: CATRTGQNGYTF

j_call: TRBJ1-1
v_call: TRBV20-1
clone_size: NA
d_call: NA
cdr3_nt: TGCAGTGCTAGAGGGGCGCGAAGGGCTTTCTTT
cdr3_aa: CSARGARRAFF

j_call: TRBJ2-1
v_call: TRBV25-1
clone_size: NA
d_call: NA
cdr3_nt: TGTGCCAGCAGTGCCGCCACAGGGTACTACAATGAGCAGTTCTTC
cdr3_aa: CASSAATGYYNEQFF

j_call: TRBJ1-2
v_call: TRBV9
clone_size: few
d_call: NA
cdr3_nt: TGTGCCAGCAGCTATACCGGGACGGCCGTTGATGGCTACACCTTC
cdr3_aa: CASSYTGTAVDGYTF